A selection of T cell receptor beta chains follows, all from one sample in a study of beta chain features in type 1 diabetes. TCRdb's table, derived via immunoSEQ multiplex PCR, lists solely in-frame clones and lacks some. The table shows 860,000 or so clones, with roughly 15% occurring only once. The sequenced material came from naive CD4+ T cells from blood. These receptors were collected from a woman between 18 and 29 years old in good health. CDR3s include the opening cysteine and the closing phenylalanine or tryptophan. The D gene is left open where the match is weak. Clone size is shown for a subset of rows, as once, few, many or a class of expanded clone.

TRBJ2-1	TRBV6-6	NA	NA	CASSTRRGPEQFF	TGTGCCAGCAGTACCAGGCGGGGGCCCGAGCAGTTCTTC
TRBJ2-5	TRBV4-3	few	TRBD1	CASSQEWEDREQYF	TGCGCCAGCAGCCAAGAATGGGAGGACAGGGAGCAGTACTTC
TRBJ2-3	TRBV5-1	NA	NA	CASSFPVSGTDTQYF	TGCGCCAGCAGCTTCCCGGTGTCAGGTACAGATACGCAGTATTTT
TRBJ2-5	TRBV13	NA	TRBD2	CASSFQRGRGQETQYF	TGTGCCAGCAGCTTCCAGCGCGGGAGAGGCCAAGAGACCCAGTACTTC
TRBJ1-6	TRBV25-1	NA	NA	CASSEQGSNNSPLHF	TGTGCCAGCAGTGAACAGGGTTCCAATAATTCACCCCTCCACTTT
TRBJ2-7	TRBV18	NA	TRBD2	CASSPNIGTSAYEQYF	TGTGCCAGCTCACCTAACATAGGGACTAGCGCCTACGAGCAGTACTTC
TRBJ2-7	TRBV19	few	TRBD2	CASSMLAGGLYEQYF	TGTGCCAGTAGTATGCTAGCGGGAGGGCTATACGAGCAGTACTTC
TRBJ1-2	TRBV7-9	NA	NA	CASSSGREGGYTF	TGTGCCAGCAGCTCCGGGAGGGAGGGTGGCTACACCTTC
TRBJ2-1	TRBV27	few	TRBD2	CASSFGLAAKRGEQFF	TGTGCCAGCAGTTTCGGACTAGCGGCTAAAAGGGGTGAGCAGTTCTTC
TRBJ2-1	TRBV18	NA	TRBD2	CASSPRDYGEQFF	TGTGCCAGCTCACCCCGGGACTATGGCGAGCAGTTCTTC
TRBJ2-4	TRBV2	NA	NA	CASSERGLKLGYF	TGTGCCAGCAGTGAAAGGGGACTGAAACTTGGGTACTTC
TRBJ2-1	TRBV5-1	NA	NA	CASRLPRSVGNDEQFF	TGCGCCAGCAGGCTCCCCAGGTCCGTCGGTAACGATGAGCAGTTCTTC
TRBJ1-2	TRBV5-1	NA	NA	CASSFSWGSYGYTF	TGCGCCAGCAGCTTTAGTTGGGGCAGCTATGGCTACACCTTC
TRBJ2-1	TRBV19	NA	TRBD2	CASSMNLAGKARDEQFF	TGTGCCAGTAGTATGAATCTAGCGGGAAAAGCTCGCGATGAGCAGTTCTTC
TRBJ2-5	TRBV7-3	few	NA	CASSFSQETQYF	TGTGCCAGCAGCTTTTCCCAAGAGACCCAGTACTTC
TRBJ2-1	TRBV5-1	few	NA	CASSTEGRGGGNEQFF	TGCGCCAGCAGCACCGAGGGAAGGGGCGGTGGAAATGAGCAGTTCTTC
TRBJ2-7	TRBV5-1	NA	TRBD2	CASSGSGAKPSYEQYF	TGCGCCAGCAGCGGTAGCGGGGCAAAGCCCTCCTACGAGCAGTACTTC
TRBJ2-1	TRBV6-6	NA	NA	CASSYQDQGEQFF	TGTGCCAGCAGTTATCAGGACCAGGGTGAGCAGTTCTTC
TRBJ2-3	TRBV27	NA	TRBD1	CASSLGGQGEDTQYF	TGTGCCAGCAGTTTAGGAGGCCAGGGGGAAGATACGCAGTATTTT
TRBJ2-5	TRBV29-1	NA	TRBD2	CSVGGLAGGRGETQYF	TGCAGCGTTGGGGGCCTAGCGGGAGGTAGGGGAGAGACCCAGTACTTC
TRBJ2-3	TRBV6-5	NA	TRBD2	CASSYLAGGTDTQYF	TGTGCCAGCAGTTACCTAGCGGGAGGCACAGATACGCAGTATTTT
TRBJ2-7	TRBV7-3	NA	TRBD2	CASSVAGGPYEQYF	TGTGCCAGCAGCGTAGCGGGAGGGCCTTACGAGCAGTACTTC
TRBJ2-2	TRBV7-8	NA	TRBD2	CASSQTKIAGGPWGELFF	TGTGCCAGCAGCCAGACGAAAATAGCGGGAGGGCCGTGGGGGGAGCTGTTTTTT
TRBJ2-7	TRBV5-4	few	TRBD2	CASSSTRSSGYEQYF	TGTGCCAGCAGCTCTACACGGTCTAGCGGATACGAGCAGTACTTC